This TCR beta chain comes out of a study of cytomegalovirus exposure and HLA in healthy donors. A remark on this clone: Its cognate antigen is unknown.

General study findings and limits: Within an earlier analysis, most TCR beta V segments proved productive either about 87% or about 30% of the time.

Use of 60 Vbeta and 13 Jbeta primers characterized the PCR. Original analysis: About 12 million of 80 million to 85 million unique TCR beta chains were shared, per a later count. The method was immunoSEQ multiplex PCR; TCRdb's version includes in-frame clones alone and lacks a portion of them. That table furnishes V, J and clone size, whereas the DNA furnished D and trimming. The data hold around 160,000 clones, with 55% to 80% observed a single time. The J segment lost 4 bases and the V segment lost 5 bases, leaving 7 bases of the junction unmatched. Germline CDR1 is LNHDA and CDR2 is SQIVND (reference sequence). The CDR3 is made up of 14 amino acids.

This TCR derives from a woman aged 18-29 years in good health and CMV-seropositive. Sequenced sample: PBMCs. The chain employs TRBV19 and TRBJ1-2, with 7 positions matching TRBD1. DNA for the CDR3: TGTGCCAGTAGTCGACAGGGATCCTCCTATGGCTACACCTTC. This translates into CASSRQGSSYGYTF. The entire variable domain, with the rest obtained from reference TRBV19 and TRBJ1-2, is as follows: DGGITQSPKYLFRKEGQNVTLSCEQNLNHDAMYWYRQDPGQGLRLIYYSQIVNDFQKGDIAEGYSVSREKKESFPLTVTSAQKNPTAFYLCASSRQGSSYGYTFGSGTRLTVV.